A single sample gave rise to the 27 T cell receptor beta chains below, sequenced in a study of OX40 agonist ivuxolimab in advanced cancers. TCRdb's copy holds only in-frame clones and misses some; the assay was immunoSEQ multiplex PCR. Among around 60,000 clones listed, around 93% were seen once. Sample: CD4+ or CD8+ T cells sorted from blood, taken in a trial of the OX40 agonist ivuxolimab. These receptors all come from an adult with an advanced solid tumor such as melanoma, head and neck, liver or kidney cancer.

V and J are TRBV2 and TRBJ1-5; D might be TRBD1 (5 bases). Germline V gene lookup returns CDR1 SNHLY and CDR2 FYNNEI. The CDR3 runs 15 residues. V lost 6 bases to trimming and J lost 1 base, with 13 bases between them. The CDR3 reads CASRDTGPSNQPQHF. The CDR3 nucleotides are TGTGCCAGCAGGGATACAGGACCGAGCAATCAGCCCCAGCATTTT. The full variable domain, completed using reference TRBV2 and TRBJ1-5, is EPEVTQTPSHQVTQMGQEVILRCVPISNHLYFYWYRQILGQKVEFLVSFYNNEISEKSEIFDDQFSVERPDGSNFTLKIRSTKLEDSAMYFCASRDTGPSNQPQHFGDGTRLSIL.

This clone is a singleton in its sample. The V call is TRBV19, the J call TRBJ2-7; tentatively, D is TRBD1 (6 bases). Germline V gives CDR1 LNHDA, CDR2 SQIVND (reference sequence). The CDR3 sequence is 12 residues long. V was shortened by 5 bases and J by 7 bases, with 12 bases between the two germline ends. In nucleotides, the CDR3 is TGTGCCAGTAGTTCCGGGACACTTGAGCAGTACTTC. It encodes CASSSGTLEQYF.

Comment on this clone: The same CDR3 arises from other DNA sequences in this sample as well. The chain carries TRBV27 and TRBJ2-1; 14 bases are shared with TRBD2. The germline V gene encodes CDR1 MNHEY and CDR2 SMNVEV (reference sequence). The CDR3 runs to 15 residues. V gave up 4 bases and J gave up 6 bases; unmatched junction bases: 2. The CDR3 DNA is TGTGCCAGCAGTTCGGGGACTAGCGGGAGCAATGAGCAGTTCTTC. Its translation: CASSSGTSGSNEQFF.

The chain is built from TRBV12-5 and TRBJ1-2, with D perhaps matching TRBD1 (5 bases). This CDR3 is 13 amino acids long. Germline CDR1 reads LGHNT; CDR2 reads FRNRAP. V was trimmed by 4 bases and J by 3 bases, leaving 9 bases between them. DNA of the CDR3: TGTGCTAGTGGTTCCGGGACCGACTATGGCTACACCTTC. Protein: CASGSGTDYGYTF. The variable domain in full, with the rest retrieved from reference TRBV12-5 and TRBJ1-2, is DARVTQTPRHKVTEMGQEVTMRCQPILGHNTVFWYRQTMMQGLELLAYFRNRAPLDDSGMPKDRFSAEMPDATLATLKIQPSEPRDSAVYFCASGSGTDYGYTFGSGTRLTVV.

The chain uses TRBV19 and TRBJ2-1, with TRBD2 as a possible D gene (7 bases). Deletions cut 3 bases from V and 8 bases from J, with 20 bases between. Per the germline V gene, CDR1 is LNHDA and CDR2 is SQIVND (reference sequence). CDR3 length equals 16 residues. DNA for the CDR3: TGTGCCAGTAGTATCGCGCGGGGGTACAGGGACGATGAGCAGTTCTTC. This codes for CASSIARGYRDDEQFF.

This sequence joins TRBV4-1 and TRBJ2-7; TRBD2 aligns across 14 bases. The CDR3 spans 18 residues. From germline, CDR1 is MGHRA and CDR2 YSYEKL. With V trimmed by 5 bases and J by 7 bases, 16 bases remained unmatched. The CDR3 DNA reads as TGCGCCAGCAGCAAACTCAAACCGGGACTAGCGGGAGTTGTTGAGCAGTACTTC. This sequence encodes CASSKLKPGLAGVVEQYF.

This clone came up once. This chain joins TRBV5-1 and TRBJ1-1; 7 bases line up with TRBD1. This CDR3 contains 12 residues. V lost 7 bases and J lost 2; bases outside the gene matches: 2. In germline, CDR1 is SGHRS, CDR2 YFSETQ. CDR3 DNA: TGCGCCAGCCGACAGGGAAACACTGAAGCTTTCTTT. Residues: CASRQGNTEAFF.

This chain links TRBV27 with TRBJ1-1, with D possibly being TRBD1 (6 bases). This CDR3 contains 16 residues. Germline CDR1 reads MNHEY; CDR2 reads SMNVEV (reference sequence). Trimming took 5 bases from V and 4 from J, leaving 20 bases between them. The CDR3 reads CASSPLWVTGLTEAFF. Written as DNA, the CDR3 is TGTGCCAGCAGTCCCTTATGGGTGACAGGCCTCACTGAAGCTTTCTTT.

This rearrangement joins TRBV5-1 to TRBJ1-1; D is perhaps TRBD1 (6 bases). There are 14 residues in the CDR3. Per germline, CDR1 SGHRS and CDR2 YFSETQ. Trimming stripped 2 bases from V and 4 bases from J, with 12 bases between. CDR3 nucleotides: TGCGCCAGCAGCTTTAACAGGGTCGGCACTGAAGCTTTCTTT. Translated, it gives CASSFNRVGTEAFF.

The CDR3 loop is CASSLDGTSGRAGETQYF. The CDR3 DNA reads as TGTGCCAGCAGCTTAGATGGGACTAGCGGGAGGGCTGGGGAGACCCAGTACTTC. V and J are TRBV7-6 and TRBJ2-5; 16 positions agree with TRBD2. CDR1 and CDR2 from the germline V gene are SGHVS and FNYEAQ. V lost 1 base to trimming and J lost 5 bases; unmatched junction nucleotides: 7. This CDR3 is 18 amino acids long.

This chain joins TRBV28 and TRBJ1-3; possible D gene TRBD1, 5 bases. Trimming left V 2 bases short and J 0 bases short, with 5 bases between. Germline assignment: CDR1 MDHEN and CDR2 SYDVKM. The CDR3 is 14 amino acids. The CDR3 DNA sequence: TGTGCCAGCAGTTTAGGGGGCTCTGGAAACACCATATATTTT. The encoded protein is CASSLGGSGNTIYF.

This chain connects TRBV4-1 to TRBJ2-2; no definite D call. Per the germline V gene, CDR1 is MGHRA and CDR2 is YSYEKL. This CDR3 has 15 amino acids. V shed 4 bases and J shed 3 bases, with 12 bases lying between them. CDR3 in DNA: TGCGCCAGCAGCCTGGCCCAATGGGACACCGGGGAGCTGTTTTTT. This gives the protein CASSLAQWDTGELFF.

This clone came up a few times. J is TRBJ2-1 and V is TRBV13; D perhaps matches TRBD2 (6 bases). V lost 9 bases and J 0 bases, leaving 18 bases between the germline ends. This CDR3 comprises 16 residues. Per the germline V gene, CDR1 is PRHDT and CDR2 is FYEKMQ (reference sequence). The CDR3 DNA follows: TGTGCCAGAGATTCGGGACTTGATCTCTCCTACAATGAGCAGTTCTTC. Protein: CARDSGLDLSYNEQFF.

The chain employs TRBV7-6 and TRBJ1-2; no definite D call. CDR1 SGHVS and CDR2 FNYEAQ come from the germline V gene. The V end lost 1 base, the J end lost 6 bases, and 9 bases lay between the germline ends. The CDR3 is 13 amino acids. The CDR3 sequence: CASSLGPGDGYTF. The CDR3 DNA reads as TGTGCCAGCAGCTTAGGTCCCGGCGATGGCTACACCTTC.

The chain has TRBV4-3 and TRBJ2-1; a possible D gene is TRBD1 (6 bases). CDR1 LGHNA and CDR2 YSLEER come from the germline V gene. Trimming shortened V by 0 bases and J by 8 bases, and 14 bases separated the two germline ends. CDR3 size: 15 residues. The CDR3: CASSQDEGDWDEQFF. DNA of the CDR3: TGCGCCAGCAGCCAAGATGAGGGGGATTGGGATGAGCAGTTCTTC.

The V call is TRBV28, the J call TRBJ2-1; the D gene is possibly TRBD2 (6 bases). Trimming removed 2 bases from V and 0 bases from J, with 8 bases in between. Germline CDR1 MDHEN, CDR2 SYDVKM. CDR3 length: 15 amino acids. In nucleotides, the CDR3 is TGTGCCAGCAGTTTACTGGGAGGCTCCTACAATGAGCAGTTCTTC. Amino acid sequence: CASSLLGGSYNEQFF.

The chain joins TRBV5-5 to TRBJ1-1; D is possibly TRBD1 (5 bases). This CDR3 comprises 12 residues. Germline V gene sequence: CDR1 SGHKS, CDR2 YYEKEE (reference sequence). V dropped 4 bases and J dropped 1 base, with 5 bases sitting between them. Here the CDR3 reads CASSQGNTEAFF. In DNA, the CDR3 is TGTGCCAGCAGCCAGGGGAACACTGAAGCTTTCTTT.

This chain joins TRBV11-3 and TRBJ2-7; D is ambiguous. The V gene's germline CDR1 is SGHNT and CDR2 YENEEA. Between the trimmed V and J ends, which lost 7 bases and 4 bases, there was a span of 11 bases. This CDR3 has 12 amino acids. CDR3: CASTQNGYEQYF. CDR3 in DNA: TGTGCCAGCACCCAAAACGGATACGAGCAGTACTTC.

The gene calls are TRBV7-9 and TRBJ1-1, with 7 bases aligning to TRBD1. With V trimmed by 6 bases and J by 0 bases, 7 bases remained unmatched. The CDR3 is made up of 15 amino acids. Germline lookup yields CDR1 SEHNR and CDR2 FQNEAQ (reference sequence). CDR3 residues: CASRSRGELNTEAFF. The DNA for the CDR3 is TGTGCCAGCAGATCCAGGGGGGAGTTGAACACTGAAGCTTTCTTT.

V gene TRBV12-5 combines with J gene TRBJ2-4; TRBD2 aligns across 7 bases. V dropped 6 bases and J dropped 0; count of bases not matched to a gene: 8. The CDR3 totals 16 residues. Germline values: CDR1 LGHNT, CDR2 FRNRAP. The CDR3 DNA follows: TGTGCTAGTGGCCCAAGACTAGCACTAGCCAAAAACATTCAGTACTTC. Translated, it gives CASGPRLALAKNIQYF.

CDR3 protein: CASSNGVSYNSPLHF. The CDR3 DNA reads as TGTGCCAGCAGTAACGGGGTCTCCTATAATTCACCCCTCCACTTT. This chain connects TRBV6-5 to TRBJ1-6; D gene uncertain. This CDR3 is 15 amino acids long. Germline CDR1 MNHEY, CDR2 SVGAGI. Trimming shortened V by 5 bases and J by 0 bases, and 8 bases separated the two germline ends.

This CDR3 is CASSYSINGGSGTGELFF. CDR3 sequence (DNA): TGTGCCAGCAGTTACTCGATCAACGGGGGCTCTGGCACCGGGGAGCTGTTTTTT. The genes are TRBV4-2 and TRBJ2-2; D is tentatively TRBD1 or TRBD2 (6 bases each). There are 18 residues in the CDR3. Germline CDR1 reads LGHNA; CDR2 reads YNFKEQ. The ends were cut back, 6 bases at V and 4 bases at J, with 24 bases in the middle.

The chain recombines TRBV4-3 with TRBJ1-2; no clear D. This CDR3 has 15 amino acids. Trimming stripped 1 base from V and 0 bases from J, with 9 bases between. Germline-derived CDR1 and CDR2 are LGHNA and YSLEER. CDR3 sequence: CASSQAGRANYGYTF. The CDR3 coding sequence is TGCGCCAGCAGCCAAGCAGGCCGAGCTAACTATGGCTACACCTTC.

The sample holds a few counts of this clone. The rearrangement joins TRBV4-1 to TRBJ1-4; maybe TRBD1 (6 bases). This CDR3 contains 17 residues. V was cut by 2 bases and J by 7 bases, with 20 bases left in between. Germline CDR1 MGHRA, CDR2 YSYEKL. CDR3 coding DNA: TGCGCCAGCAGCCAACCCGGGACATACCGAAGGGTTGAAAAACTGTTTTTT. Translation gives CASSQPGTYRRVEKLFF.

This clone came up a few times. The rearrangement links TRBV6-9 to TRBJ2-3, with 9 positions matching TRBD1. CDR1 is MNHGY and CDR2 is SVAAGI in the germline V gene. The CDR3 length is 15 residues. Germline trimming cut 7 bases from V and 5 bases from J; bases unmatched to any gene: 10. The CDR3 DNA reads TGTGCCAGCAAAGGTTCGGGACAGGGTGGAGATACGCAGTATTTT. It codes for CASKGSGQGGDTQYF.

CDR3 sequence: CASSARTGGRLKLFF. CDR3 nucleotides: TGTGCCAGCAGCGCCCGGACAGGGGGTCGTTTGAAACTGTTTTTT. The chain combines TRBV11-2 with TRBJ1-4, with 10 bases lining up with TRBD1. CDR3 length equals 15 residues. Germline-derived CDR1 and CDR2 are SGHAT and FQNNGV. Germline trimming cut 5 bases from V and 11 bases from J; bases unmatched to any gene: 11.

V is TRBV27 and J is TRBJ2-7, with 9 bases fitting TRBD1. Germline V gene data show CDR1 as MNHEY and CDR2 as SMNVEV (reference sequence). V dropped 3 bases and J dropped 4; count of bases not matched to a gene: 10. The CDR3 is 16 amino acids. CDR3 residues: CASSLSGQGRVYEQYF. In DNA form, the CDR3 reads TGTGCCAGCAGTTTGTCCGGACAGGGGCGGGTGTACGAGCAGTACTTC.